In its sample, the clone carrying this TCR beta chain was seen once. This specimen belongs to a study of blood T cell repertoires in COVID-19. V was pared by 1 base and J by 4 bases, with 11 bases between. The germline V gene encodes CDR1 MGHRA and CDR2 YSYEKL. This CDR3 spans 14 amino acids. Using immunoSEQ multiplex PCR, the repertoire was profiled, and TCRdb retains in-frame clones only, with some absent. The repertoire holds 130,000 to 150,000 clones, approximately 87% seen once, with roughly 4% in the top ten. The specimen was peripheral blood. J is TRBJ2-7 and V is TRBV4-1; D is uncertain. The clonotype comes from a woman aged 40 to 50 with acute or convalescent COVID-19. CDR3 in DNA: TGCGCCAGCAGCCAAGTCCAGAGGAAGTACGAGCAGTACTTC. It specifies CASSQVQRKYEQYF.